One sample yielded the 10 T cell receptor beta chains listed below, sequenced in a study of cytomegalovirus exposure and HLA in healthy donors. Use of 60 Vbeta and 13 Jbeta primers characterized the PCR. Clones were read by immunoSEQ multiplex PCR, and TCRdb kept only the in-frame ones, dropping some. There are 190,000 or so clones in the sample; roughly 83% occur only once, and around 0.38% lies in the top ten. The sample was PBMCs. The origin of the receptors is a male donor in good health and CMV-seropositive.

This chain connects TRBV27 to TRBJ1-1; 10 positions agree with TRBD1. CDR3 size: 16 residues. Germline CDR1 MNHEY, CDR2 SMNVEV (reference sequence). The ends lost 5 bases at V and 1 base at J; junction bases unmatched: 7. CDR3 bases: TGTGCCAGCAGTCCAGGGGACAGGGGTAGGAACACTGAAGCTTTCTTT. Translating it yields CASSPGDRGRNTEAFF.

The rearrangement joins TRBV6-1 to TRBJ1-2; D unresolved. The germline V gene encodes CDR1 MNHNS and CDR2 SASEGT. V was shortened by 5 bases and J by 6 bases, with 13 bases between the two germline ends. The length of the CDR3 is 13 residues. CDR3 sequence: CASSTGSWDGYTF. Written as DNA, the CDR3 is TGTGCCAGCAGTACGGGGTCATGGGATGGCTACACCTTC.

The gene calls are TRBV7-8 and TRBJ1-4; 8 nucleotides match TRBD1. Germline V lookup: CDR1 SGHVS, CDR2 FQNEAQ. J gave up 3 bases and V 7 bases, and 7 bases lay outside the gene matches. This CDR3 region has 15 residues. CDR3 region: CASNRNRGANEKLFF. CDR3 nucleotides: TGTGCCAGCAACCGCAACAGGGGGGCTAATGAAAAACTGTTTTTT. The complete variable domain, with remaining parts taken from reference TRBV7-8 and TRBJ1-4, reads GAGVSQSPRYKVAKRGQDVALRCDPISGHVSLFWYQQALGQGPEFLTYFQNEAQLDKSGLPSDRFFAERPEGSVSTLKIQRTQQEDSAVYLCASNRNRGANEKLFFGSGTQLSVL.

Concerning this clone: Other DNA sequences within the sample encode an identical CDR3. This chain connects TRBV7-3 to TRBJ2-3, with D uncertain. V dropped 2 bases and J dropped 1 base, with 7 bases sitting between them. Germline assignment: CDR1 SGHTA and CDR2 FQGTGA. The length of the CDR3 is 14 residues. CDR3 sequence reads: CASSLDAGTDTQYF. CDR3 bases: TGTGCCAGCAGCTTAGATGCAGGCACAGATACGCAGTATTTT.

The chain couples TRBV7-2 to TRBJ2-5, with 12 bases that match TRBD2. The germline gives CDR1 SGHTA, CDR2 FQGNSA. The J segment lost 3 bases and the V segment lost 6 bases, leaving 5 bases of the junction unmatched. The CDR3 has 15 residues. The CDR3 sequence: CASRSGLAGKETQYF. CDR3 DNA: TGTGCCAGCAGGTCAGGACTAGCGGGGAAAGAGACCCAGTACTTC.

CDR3 protein: CASSLGGLGETQYF. CDR3 bases: TGTGCCAGCAGCTTAGGAGGGTTAGGGGAGACCCAGTACTTC. The V call is TRBV7-9, the J call TRBJ2-5; tentative D call: TRBD2 (5 bases). CDR1 and CDR2 (germline): SEHNR, FQNEAQ (reference sequence). This CDR3 is 14 amino acids long. Trimming removed 1 base from V and 5 bases from J, with 11 bases in between.

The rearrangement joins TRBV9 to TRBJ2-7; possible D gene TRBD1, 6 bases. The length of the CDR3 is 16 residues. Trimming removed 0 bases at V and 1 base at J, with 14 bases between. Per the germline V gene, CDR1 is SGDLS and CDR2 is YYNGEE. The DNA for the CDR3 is TGTGCCAGCAGCGTAGGACACAGGGATCTTTCCTACGAGCAGTACTTC. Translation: CASSVGHRDLSYEQYF.

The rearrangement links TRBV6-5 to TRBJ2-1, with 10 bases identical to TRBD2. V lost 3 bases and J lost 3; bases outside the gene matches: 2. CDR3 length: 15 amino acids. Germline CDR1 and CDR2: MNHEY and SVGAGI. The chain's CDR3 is CASSYRTSGYNEQFF. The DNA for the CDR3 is TGTGCCAGCAGTTATAGGACTAGCGGCTACAATGAGCAGTTCTTC.

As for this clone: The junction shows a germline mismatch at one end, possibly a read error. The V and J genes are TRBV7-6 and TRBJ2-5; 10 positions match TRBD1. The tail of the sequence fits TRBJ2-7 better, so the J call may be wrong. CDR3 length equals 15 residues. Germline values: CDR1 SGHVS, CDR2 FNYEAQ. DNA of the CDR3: TGTGCCAGCAGCATAGCCGGGACAGGGGCCTACGAGCAGTACTTC. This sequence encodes CASSIAGTGAYEQYF.

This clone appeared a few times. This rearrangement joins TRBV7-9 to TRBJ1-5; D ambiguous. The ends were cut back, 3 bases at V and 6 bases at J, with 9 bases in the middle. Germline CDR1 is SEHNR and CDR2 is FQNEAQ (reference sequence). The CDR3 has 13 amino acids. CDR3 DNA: TGTGCCAGCAGCTTGTTCGGCGGTCAGCCCCAGCATTTT. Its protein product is CASSLFGGQPQHF.